This entry is about one T cell receptor beta chain. The antigen it binds to is not known. No qualities accompany the bases; no much larger clone lies one base away. Relative to germline, V is 6 bases shorter and J is 5 bases shorter, with 19 bases between their ends. The CDR3 has 15 amino acids, counting the end cysteine and phenylalanine. Only CDR3 DNA remains: 45 bases, in frame from the first base. CDR1 ENHRY and CDR2 SYGVKD were looked up in the germline V gene. The data originate from a study of T-cell reconstitution after alpha-beta-depleted transplantation in children (dated by TCRdb to about 2016). Regarding the research as a whole: The study quantitatively tracked T-cell immune reconstitution after TCRalphabeta/CD19-depleted allogeneic hematopoietic cell transplantation in children using TCR repertoire profiling.

The library was produced with PCR. Reads for this sample came from an Illumina HiSeq 2500. TCR library preparation used molecular barcoding, with unique molecular identifiers applied to normalize quantification of the TCRbeta repertoire. TCRdb redid the processing of the public reads, applying fastp at Q25 and MiXCR, and retained in-frame beta chains. Rows with a matching CDR3 protein are joined into one entry that keeps the most common DNA and genes. The sample table lists about 980,000 distinct CDR3 sequences, about 29% of them with a count of one. The ten largest clones capture about 28% of the sample. Beyond this particular receptor, the publication reports: In some patients, the high TCRbeta diversity seen at day 60 was put down to recipient T cells and intrathymic progenitors that had survived conditioning. The frequencies of hyperexpanded clones fell over the following months, and after one year, T-cell counts and TCRbeta diversity were mostly attributed to newly produced T cells. Apparently early alphabetaT-cell count recovery about two months after transplant reportedly relied on only several hundred rapidly expanded clones derived from non-depleted graft cells.

The treatment or condition label for this specimen denotes: allogeneic hematopoietic cell transplantation with graft depleted of TCRalphabeta T cells and CD19 B cells. The children who served as transplant recipients had been given grafts of TCRalphabeta/CD19-depleted allogeneic hematopoietic cells. Sequencing was performed on PBMCs, mostly from graft donor cells, taken 360 days after TCRalphabeta/CD19-depleted stem cell transplant. This chain joins TRBV10-3 to TRBJ2-5; the D segment is perhaps TRBD1 or TRBD2, each sharing 5 matched bases. The TCR sequence derives from a boy in the first two years of life who had a stem cell transplant for SCID, so the T cells may come from the graft donor. The CDR3: CAISGFRDGKETQYF. The DNA sequence is given as TGTGCCATCAGCGGATTCCGGGACGGAAAGGAGACCCAGTACTTC.